This T cell receptor (beta chain) comes out of a study of T cell responses to AZD1222 COVID-19 vaccine. The germline V gene has CDR1 SNHLY and CDR2 FYNNEI. The CDR3 has 14 residues. The ends were cut back, 9 bases at V and 3 bases at J, with 14 bases in the middle. TCRdb's copy holds only in-frame clones and misses some; the assay was immunoSEQ multiplex PCR. Of about 120,000 clones listed, roughly 85% are singletons. The specimen was peripheral blood, collected on day 0 of AZD1222 vaccination. The source is an adult in good health. The V and J genes are TRBV2 and TRBJ1-4, with D possibly being TRBD1 (6 bases). This CDR3 is CASKQGSSNEKLFF. CDR3 coding DNA: TGTGCCAGTAAACAGGGAAGCTCTAATGAAAAACTGTTTTTT.